The 25 T cell receptor beta chains given below trace back to one sample, sequenced in a study of immune heterogeneity within non-small cell lung tumors. With around 0.6 ug used per sample, the template was genomic DNA from bulk tumor. Far-apart biopsies, several per primary tumor, were taken during surgery. Enrolled individuals presented with untreated, newly diagnosed non-small cell lung cancer and received curative surgery. Using 32 V and 13 J primers, multiplex PCR amplified TCR beta CDR3. Each CDR3 protein gets one entry after TCRdb re-called the multiplex PCR reads with MiXCR. The table has 3,500 to 5,500 distinct CDR3 sequences, around 24% seen once. Sequenced input: lung tumor tissue. These receptors all stem from a man in his fifties or sixties with non-small cell lung cancer.

This clonotype is medium-sized (0.01 to 0.1%) in the sample. CDR3 residues: CASRKTGLGGYTF. The CDR3 DNA reads as TGTGCCAGCCGAAAGACAGGGTTGGGCGGCTACACCTTC. The chain has TRBV6-1 and TRBJ1-2; 7 nucleotides agree with TRBD1. Per the germline V gene, CDR1 is MNHNS and CDR2 is SASEGT. There are 13 residues in the CDR3. Trimming removed 8 bases from V and 8 bases from J; junction bases left unmatched: 11.

This clonotype is categorized as medium-sized. The chain employs TRBV28 and TRBJ1-6, with D uncertain. Germline CDR1 and CDR2: MDHEN and SYDVKM. The CDR3 contains 16 residues. Trimming removed 3 bases from V and 2 bases from J, with 11 bases in between. In DNA, the CDR3 is TGTGCCAGCAGTTTGAGGCAAAACCCCTATAATTCACCCCTCCACTTT. Residues: CASSLRQNPYNSPLHF.

This clonotype qualifies as medium-sized (0.01 to 0.1%). The chain is built from TRBV5-1 and TRBJ2-1; TRBD1 matches 7 bases. This CDR3 comprises 15 residues. J lost 4 bases, V lost 1 base, and 5 bases had no gene match. From germline, CDR1 is SGHRS and CDR2 YFSETQ. In nucleotides, the CDR3 is TGCGCCAGCAGCTTGTTAGGACAGGCATACAATGAGCAGTTCTTC. This translates into CASSLLGQAYNEQFF.

Regarding this clonotype: A much more abundant neighbour one base away suggests this may be a read error. This sequence joins TRBV20-1 and TRBJ2-5; 7 bases align to TRBD1. The CDR3 sequence is 12 residues long. The germline gives CDR1 DFQATT, CDR2 SNEGSKA (reference sequence). The CDR3 DNA follows: TGCGTAGTACAGGGGTTCCAGATAACCAAGTACTTC. Translation gives CVVQGFQITKYF.

Points on this clonotype: Relative to the germline gene, one junction end is altered; a read error may explain this. The chain recombines TRBV5-1 with TRBJ2-7; 10 nucleotides line up with TRBD2. Per the germline V gene, CDR1 is SGHRS and CDR2 is YFSETQ. The CDR3 sequence is 17 residues long. CDR3: CASRLDAGLAGGYEQYF. DNA of the CDR3: TGCGCCAGCAGATTGGACGCGGGTTTAGCGGGGGGATACGAGCAGTACTTC. Full variable domain (remainder filled in from reference TRBV5-1 and TRBJ2-7): KAGVTQTPRYLIKTRGQQVTLSCSPISGHRSVSWYQQTPGQGLQFLFEYFSETQRNKGNFPGRFSGRQFSNSRSEMNVSTLELGDSALYLCASRLDAGLAGGYEQYFGPGTRLTVT.

This clonotype is classed as medium-sized. The chain links TRBV18 to TRBJ1-4; D not resolved. The V and J ends lost 0 bases and 3 bases respectively, with 11 bases between them. The CDR3 loop spans 16 amino acids. CDR1 KGHSH and CDR2 LQKENI come from the germline V gene. CDR3 sequence (DNA): TGTGCCAGCTCACCACCGATGGGCGAACCTAATGAAAAACTGTTTTTT. It encodes CASSPPMGEPNEKLFF.

About this clonotype: A much larger clone differs from this one at a single base, so this may be a read error. The J gene is TRBJ1-5, the V gene TRBV5-6; a weak D match, TRBD1 (6 bases). CDR3 length equals 16 residues. The V end lost 1 base, the J end lost 2 bases, and 13 bases lay between the germline ends. CDR1 SGHDT and CDR2 YYEEEE come from the germline V gene. Here the CDR3 reads CASSLRWGAGNQPQHF. The CDR3 DNA reads TGTGCCAGCAGCTTGAGGTGGGGGGCTGGCAATCAGCCCCAGCATTTT.

In the case of this clonotype: The junction differs from germline at one of its ends, possibly a read error. The chain employs TRBV6-1 and TRBJ1-1, with D unresolved. Looked up from germline, CDR1 is MNHNS and CDR2 is SASEGT. The CDR3 loop spans 14 amino acids. CDR3 loop: CVSMSVQANTEAFF. The CDR3 DNA reads as TGTGTCAGCATGTCGGTTCAGGCAAACACTGAAGCTTTCTTT.

Relative to its sample, this clonotype is medium-sized (0.01 to 0.1%). The chain couples TRBV20-1 to TRBJ1-2, with 7 bases matching TRBD1. Germline CDR1 DFQATT, CDR2 SNEGSKA (reference sequence). CDR3 length: 12 residues. V dropped 6 bases and J dropped 6; count of bases not matched to a gene: 7. The CDR3 sequence is CSAATGAHGYTF. The CDR3 bases are TGCAGTGCGGCCACAGGGGCCCATGGCTACACCTTC.

This clonotype is medium-sized (0.01 to 0.1%) by share. V is TRBV28 and J is TRBJ1-6; possibly TRBD1 for D (6 bases). Germline V gene data show CDR1 as MDHEN and CDR2 as SYDVKM. CDR3 length equals 14 residues. Trimming shortened V by 3 bases and J by 7 bases, and 10 bases separated the two germline ends. The CDR3 region is CASSLSQGNSPLHF. CDR3 bases: TGTGCCAGCAGTTTGTCACAGGGAAATTCACCCCTCCACTTT.

As for this clonotype: A clone one base away is much larger, so this may be a read error. The V gene is TRBV18, the J gene TRBJ2-5; D unresolved. Per germline, CDR1 KGHSH and CDR2 LQKENI. CDR3 size: 13 residues. CDR3 DNA sequence: TGTGCCAGCTCCTCAGCCAACTCCGAGACCCCGTACTTC. As protein: CASSSANSETPYF.

This clonotype is termed medium-sized. The genes are TRBV28 and TRBJ1-5; unclear D gene. The CDR3 is 18 amino acids. V was shortened by 3 bases and J by 0 bases, with 18 bases between the two germline ends. Germline CDR1 is MDHEN and CDR2 is SYDVKM. In nucleotides, the CDR3 is TGTGCCAGCAGTTTCACGGGCTCAGTCGGATATAGCAATCAGCCCCAGCATTTT. It is translated as CASSFTGSVGYSNQPQHF.

This clonotype occurred many times. The chain employs TRBV2 and TRBJ2-5; D ambiguous. This CDR3 spans 10 amino acids. Trimming took 4 bases from V and 6 from J, leaving 3 bases between them. Germline assignment: CDR1 SNHLY and CDR2 FYNNEI. CDR3 bases: TGTGCCAGCAGTGGTAAGACCCAGTACTTC. Its protein product is CASSGKTQYF.

This clonotype is labeled as large. This chain joins TRBV10-3 and TRBJ2-7; D unclear. Germline loops: CDR1 ENHRY, CDR2 SYGVKD. The ends were cut back, 8 bases at V and 5 bases at J, with 16 bases in the middle. The length of the CDR3 is 13 residues. CDR3 region: CAILPAGENEQYF. Here the CDR3 DNA reads TGTGCCATCCTCCCTGCAGGCGAAAACGAGCAGTACTTC.

This clonotype is medium-sized within its sample. The rearrangement joins TRBV28 to TRBJ2-3; D is possibly TRBD2 (6 bases). The CDR3 spans 17 residues. Trimming removed 5 bases from V and 3 bases from J, with 21 bases in between. CDR1 is MDHEN, CDR2 SYDVKM, per germline. CDR3 in DNA: TGTGCCAGCAGTCGAGCTTTTGGACTATCCTTAACAGATACGCAGTATTTT. It is translated as CASSRAFGLSLTDTQYF.

Within the sample, this clonotype is medium-sized (0.01 to 0.1%). This chain links TRBV29-1 with TRBJ2-1; 10 bases map to TRBD2. After removal of 4 bases from V and 3 bases from J, the junction contained 6 bases not matched to a gene. The CDR3 length is 15 residues. Germline CDR1 SQVTM, CDR2 ANQGSEA. Written as DNA, the CDR3 is TGCAGCGTTGTTGGGCTAGCGGGAGACTACAATGAGCAGTTCTTC. This encodes CSVVGLAGDYNEQFF.

There are a few counts of this clonotype. J is TRBJ2-5 and V is TRBV4-2, with TRBD2 identical over 11 bases. Germline V gene sequence: CDR1 LGHNA, CDR2 YNFKEQ. The CDR3 spans 17 residues. V dropped 1 base and J dropped 3; count of bases not matched to a gene: 7. The CDR3 nucleotides are TGTGCCAGCAGCCAAGTAGCGGGAGGGCCGGGAGAAGAGACCCAGTACTTC. Translated, it gives CASSQVAGGPGEETQYF.

Worth noting for this clonotype: A read error may account for a junction end that differs from germline. This rearrangement joins TRBV6-9 to TRBJ1-5, with 7 bases lining up with TRBD1. Germline loops: CDR1 MNHGY, CDR2 SVAAGI. The CDR3 loop spans 13 amino acids. CDR3 coding DNA: TGCGCCAGCAGTGAGTCACAGGGGTCGCCCCAGCATTTC. Translating gives CASSESQGSPQHF.

The sample holds many counts of this clonotype. The chain couples TRBV5-6 to TRBJ1-1, with TRBD1 identical over 9 bases. Germline CDR1 reads SGHDT; CDR2 reads YYEEEE. The CDR3 is made up of 18 amino acids. V shed 4 bases and J 1 base; nucleotides not matched to a gene: 14. The CDR3 sequence is CASSTFIRDREENTEAFF. CDR3 nucleotide sequence: TGTGCCAGCAGCACTTTCATCCGGGACAGGGAAGAGAACACTGAAGCTTTCTTT.

About this clonotype: This may come from a read error, since a much larger clone is one base off. The chain employs TRBV6-1 and TRBJ2-4; D ambiguous. The CDR3 runs to 17 residues. Germline V gene data show CDR1 as MNHNS and CDR2 as SASEGT. CDR3 in DNA: TGTGCCAGCAGTGAAGGGGGTAGCCGGGCCCTTCAAAACATTAAGTACTTC. Amino acids: CASSEGGSRALQNIKYF.

This clonotype is medium-sized within its sample. An end of the junction does not agree with germline; a read error may underlie this. The CDR3 here is CASSRGPGGEQYF. As DNA, the CDR3 is TGTGCTAGCAGCCGCGGACCGGGCGGGGAGCAGTACTTC. The chain is built from TRBV7-7 and TRBJ2-7; possibly TRBD2 for D (5 bases). The CDR3 length is 13 residues. Per germline, CDR1 SSHAT and CDR2 FNYEAQ (reference sequence).

In its sample, this clonotype ranks as medium-sized. The J gene is TRBJ2-5, the V gene TRBV18; D not resolved. The ends were cut back, 6 bases at V and 5 bases at J, with 13 bases in the middle. This CDR3 is 13 amino acids long. Germline loops: CDR1 KGHSH, CDR2 LQKENI. The CDR3 sequence: CASSPSSGETQYF. CDR3 nucleotides: TGTGCCAGCTCTCCCTCCAGTGGCGAGACCCAGTACTTC.

By its share, this clonotype is medium-sized. CDR3 nucleotides: TGTGCCTGGAAAGACCGGGATCTCTATAATTCACCCCTCCACTTT. This sequence encodes CAWKDRDLYNSPLHF. The gene calls are TRBV30 and TRBJ1-6; D unresolved. V dropped 4 bases and J dropped 3 bases, with 13 bases sitting between them. Germline V gives CDR1 GTSNPN, CDR2 SVGIG (reference sequence). This CDR3 region has 15 residues.

Relative to its sample, this clonotype is medium-sized. V and J are TRBV2 and TRBJ1-2; 7 bases line up with TRBD1. Losses at the gene ends were 5 bases for V and 2 bases for J; bases not matched to a gene: 5. From germline, CDR1 is SNHLY and CDR2 FYNNEI. The CDR3 extends over 14 amino acids. CDR3 in amino acids: CASSRQGTNYGYTF. The DNA of the CDR3 is TGTGCCAGCAGTAGACAGGGTACCAACTATGGCTACACCTTC. The full variable domain, in which reference TRBV2 and TRBJ1-2 provide the parts outside the CDR3, is EPEVTQTPSHQVTQMGQEVILRCVPISNHLYFYWYRQILGQKVEFLVSFYNNEISEKSEIFDDQFSVERPDGSNFTLKIRSTKLEDSAMYFCASSRQGTNYGYTFGSGTRLTVV.

To note about this clonotype: A read error may be the cause here, since a much bigger clone is one base away. V gene TRBV7-2 combines with J gene TRBJ2-1; 8 bases fit TRBD2. The CDR3 has 15 amino acids. Germline CDR1 reads SGHTA; CDR2 reads FQGNSA. The CDR3 DNA reads as TGTGCCAGCAGCTTAGGGACTAGCAGATACAGTGAGCAGTTCTTC. Amino acids: CASSLGTSRYSEQFF. Together with reference TRBV7-2 and TRBJ2-1, the CDR3 gives the full variable domain: GAGVSQSPSNKVTEKGKDVELRCDPISGHTALYWYRQSLGQGLEFLIYFQGNSAPDKSGLPSDRFSAERTGGSVSTLTIQRTQQEDSAVYLCASSLGTSRYSEQFFGPGTRLTVL.